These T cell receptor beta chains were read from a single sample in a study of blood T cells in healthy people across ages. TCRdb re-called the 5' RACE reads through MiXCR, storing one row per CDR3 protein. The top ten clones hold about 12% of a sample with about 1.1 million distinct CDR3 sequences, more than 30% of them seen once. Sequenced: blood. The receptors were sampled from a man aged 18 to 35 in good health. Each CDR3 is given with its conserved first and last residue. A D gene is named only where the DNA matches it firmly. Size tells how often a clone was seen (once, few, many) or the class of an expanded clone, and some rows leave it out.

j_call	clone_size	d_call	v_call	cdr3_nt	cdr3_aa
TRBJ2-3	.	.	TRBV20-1	TGCAGTGCTAGAGCTTACGGTACTAGCACAGATACGCAGTATTTT	CSARAYGTSTDTQYF
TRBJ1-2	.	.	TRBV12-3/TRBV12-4	TGTGCCAGCAGTTTATACCCACGCGGAGAAAAGAACTATGGCTACACCTTC	CASSLYPRGEKNYGYTF
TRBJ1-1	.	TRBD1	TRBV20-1	TGCAGTGCTAACCCCCCGGGACAGGTCACTGAAGCTTTCTTT	CSANPPGQVTEAFF
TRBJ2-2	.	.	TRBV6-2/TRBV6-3	TGTGCCACCTATACAGGCCCCCCCGGGGAGCTGTTTTTT	CATYTGPPGELFF
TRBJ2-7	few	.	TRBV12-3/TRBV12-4	TGTGCCAGCAGTTTTGTAGCCGGCGAGCAGTACTTC	CASSFVAGEQYF
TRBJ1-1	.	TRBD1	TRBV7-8	TGTGCCAGCAGGAAATTCTCGGACAGGCGCAACTTGGTAGCTTTCTTT	CASRKFSDRRNLVAFF
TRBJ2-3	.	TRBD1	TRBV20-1	TGCAGTGCTAACCAGGGACAGTCCACAGATACGCAGTATTTT	CSANQGQSTDTQYF
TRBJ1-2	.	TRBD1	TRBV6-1	TGTGCCAGCAAGACAGGGGGGCCCTACTATGGCTACACCTTC	CASKTGGPYYGYTF
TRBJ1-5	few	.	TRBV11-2	TGTGCCAGCAGTTCTGAGAGTCAGCCCCAGCATTTT	CASSSESQPQHF
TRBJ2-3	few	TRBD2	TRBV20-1	TGCAGTGCAGGGAGCGGGAGAGACACAGATACGCAGTATTTT	CSAGSGRDTDTQYF
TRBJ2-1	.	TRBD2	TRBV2	TGTGCCAGCAAAGCGGGGGGGATCTACAATGAGCAGTTCTTC	CASKAGGIYNEQFF
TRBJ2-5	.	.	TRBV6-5	TGTGCCAGCAGTTCCCCACTAGGTTGGACCCAGTACTTC	CASSSPLGWTQYF
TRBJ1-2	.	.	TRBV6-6	TGTGCCAGCAGTTACGTTAAGGCAGGGGATGGCTACACCTTC	CASSYVKAGDGYTF
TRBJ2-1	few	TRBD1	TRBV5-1	TGCGCCAGCAGGACAGGGATCGACAATGAGCAGTTCTTC	CASRTGIDNEQFF
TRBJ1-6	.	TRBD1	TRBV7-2	TGTGCCAGCAGCCTCGAATCCGGCGGGACAGACAATTCACCCCTCCACTTT	CASSLESGGTDNSPLHF
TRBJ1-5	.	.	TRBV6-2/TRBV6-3	TGTGCCAGCAGTTTAACCAAGTGGCATAGCAATCAGCCCCAGCATTTT	CASSLTKWHSNQPQHF
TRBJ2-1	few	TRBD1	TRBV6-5	TGTGCCAGCAGTTACTCACCGGGACAGGGGGCCAATGAGCAGTTCTTC	CASSYSPGQGANEQFF
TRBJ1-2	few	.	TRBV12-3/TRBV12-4	TGTGCCAGCACCACCGGGAAAGTCAACTATGGCTACACCTTC	CASTTGKVNYGYTF
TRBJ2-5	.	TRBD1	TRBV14	TGTGCCAGCAGCCAAGATTTATTGGGGGACAGTCCGTACTTC	CASSQDLLGDSPYF
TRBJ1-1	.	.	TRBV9	TGTGCCAGCAGCGTGTTCGGGGGCACTGAAGCTTTCTTT	CASSVFGGTEAFF
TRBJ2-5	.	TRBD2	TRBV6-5	TGTGCCAGCAGATTAGGACTAGCGGGCGGACCTCAGTACTTC	CASRLGLAGGPQYF
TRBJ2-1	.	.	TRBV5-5	TGTGCCAGCAGCTTACTAGTCAGGCCCTACAATGAGCAGTTCTTC	CASSLLVRPYNEQFF
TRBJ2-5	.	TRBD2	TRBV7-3	TGTGCCAGCAGCTTAACGAGCCTAGCGGGGGACCAAGAGACCCAGTACTTC	CASSLTSLAGDQETQYF
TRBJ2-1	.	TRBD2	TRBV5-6	TGTGCCAGCAGCTTCTGGACTAGCGGGGGGACTGAGCAGTTCTTC	CASSFWTSGGTEQFF
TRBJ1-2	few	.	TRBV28	TGTGCCAGCACCCCCGGGGGGGCAGACTATGGCTACACCTTC	CASTPGGADYGYTF
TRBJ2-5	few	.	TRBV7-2	TGTGCCAGCAGCTTAGTTAGGGGTGAGGGAGAGACCCAGTACTTC	CASSLVRGEGETQYF
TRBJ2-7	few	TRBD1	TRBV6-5	TGTGCCAGCAGTTACTCAAGTAGTACAGGGGGCGGATCCTACGAGCAGTACTTC	CASSYSSSTGGGSYEQYF
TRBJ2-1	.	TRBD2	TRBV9	TGTGCCAGCAGCGTAGTCGGGGGGGTACACGAGCAGTTCTTC	CASSVVGGVHEQFF
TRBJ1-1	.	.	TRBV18	TGTGCCAGCTCCCCTAAGGAATGGAACACTGAGGCTTTCTTT	CASSPKEWNTEAFF
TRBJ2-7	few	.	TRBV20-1	TGCAGTGCTAGATACAGAACCTACGAGCAGTACTTC	CSARYRTYEQYF
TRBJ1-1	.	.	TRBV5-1	TGCGCCACCCGGGGCACCTCCCTGCCTAACACTGAAGCTTTCTTT	CATRGTSLPNTEAFF
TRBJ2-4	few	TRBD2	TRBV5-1	TGCGCCAGCCGCCCGGCGGGGGGGCGGAACATTCAGTACTTC	CASRPAGGRNIQYF
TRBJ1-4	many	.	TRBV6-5	TGTGCCAGCAGTTCCGGAAATGAAAAACTGTTTTTT	CASSSGNEKLFF
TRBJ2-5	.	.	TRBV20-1	TGCAGTGCTAGTGTTCCAGGGCGAGGAGAGACCCAGTACTTC	CSASVPGRGETQYF
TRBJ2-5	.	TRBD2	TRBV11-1	TGTGCCAGCAGCACTAGCGGGGGGGATGAGCAGTACTTC	CASSTSGGDEQYF
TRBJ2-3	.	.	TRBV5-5	TGTGCCAGCAGCTACAACCTCATTGGCACAGATACGCAGTATTTT	CASSYNLIGTDTQYF
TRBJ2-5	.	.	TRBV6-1	TGTGCCAGCAGTGAGAGCGCGGGCCCGTGGTTAGAGACCCAGTACTTC	CASSESAGPWLETQYF
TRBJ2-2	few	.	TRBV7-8	TGTGCCAGCAGCCATTTACCCGGGGAGCTGTTTTTT	CASSHLPGELFF
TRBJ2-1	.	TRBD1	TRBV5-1	TGCGCCAGCAGCCTCGGACAGGCTAGCTCCTACAATGAGCAGTTCTTC	CASSLGQASSYNEQFF
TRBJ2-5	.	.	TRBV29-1	TGCAGCGTTGAAGGACCACAGGGTTGGGAGACCCAGTACTTC	CSVEGPQGWETQYF
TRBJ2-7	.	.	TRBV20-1	TGCAGTGCTAGGAGACTGGACCTTTCCTACGAGCAGTACTTC	CSARRLDLSYEQYF
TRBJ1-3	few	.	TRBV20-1	TGCAGTGCTAGAAGCGTCCAGGCTGGAAACACCATATATTTT	CSARSVQAGNTIYF
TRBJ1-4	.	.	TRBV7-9	TGTGCCAGCAGCTTACTCGGCAGGGTGGCTGAAAAACTGTTTTTT	CASSLLGRVAEKLFF
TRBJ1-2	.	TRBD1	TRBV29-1	TGCAGCGTTGGAGACAGGGAGAATGGCTACACCTTC	CSVGDRENGYTF
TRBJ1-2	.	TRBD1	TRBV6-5	TGTGCCAGCAGTCATAGACAGGGATTAAACTATGGCTACACCTTC	CASSHRQGLNYGYTF